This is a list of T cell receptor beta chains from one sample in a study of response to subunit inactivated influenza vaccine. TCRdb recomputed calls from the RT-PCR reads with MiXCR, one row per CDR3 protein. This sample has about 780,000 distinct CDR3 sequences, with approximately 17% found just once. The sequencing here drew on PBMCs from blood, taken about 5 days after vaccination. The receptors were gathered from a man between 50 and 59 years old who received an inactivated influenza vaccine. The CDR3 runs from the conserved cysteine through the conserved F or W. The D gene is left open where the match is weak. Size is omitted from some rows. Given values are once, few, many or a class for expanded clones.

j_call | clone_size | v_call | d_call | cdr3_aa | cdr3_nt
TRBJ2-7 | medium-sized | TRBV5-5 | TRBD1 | CASSLRTGGYEQYF | TGTGCCAGCAGCTTGAGGACAGGAGGCTACGAGCAGTACTTC
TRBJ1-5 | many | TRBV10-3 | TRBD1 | CATQAGTGNQPQHF | TGTGCCACGCAGGCCGGGACAGGCAATCAGCCCCAGCATTTT
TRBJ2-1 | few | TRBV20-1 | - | CSAPGGSGGVGEQFF | TGCAGTGCGCCCGGGGGTAGCGGAGGGGTCGGTGAGCAGTTCTTC
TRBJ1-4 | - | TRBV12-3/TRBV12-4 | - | CASSTYGGGNEKLFF | TGTGCCAGCAGTACCTATGGCGGGGGCAATGAAAAACTGTTTTTT
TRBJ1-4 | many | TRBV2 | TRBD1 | CASRPGQGVEKLFF | TGTGCCAGCAGACCCGGACAGGGGGTTGAAAAACTGTTTTTT
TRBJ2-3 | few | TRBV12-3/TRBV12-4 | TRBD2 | CASSRASGGAMNTQYF | TGTGCCAGCAGTCGGGCTAGCGGGGGGGCCATGAATACGCAGTATTTT
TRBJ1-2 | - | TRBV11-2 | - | CASSSLGGGTVYGYTF | TGTGCCAGCAGCTCCTTGGGGGGCGGAACCGTCTATGGCTACACCTTC
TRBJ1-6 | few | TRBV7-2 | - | CASSLGGGLSPLHF | TGTGCCAGCAGCTTAGGGGGCGGACTCTCACCCCTCCACTTT
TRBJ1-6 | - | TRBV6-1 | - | CASSVLSGGGSPLHF | TGTGCCAGCAGTGTGTTATCGGGGGGCGGTTCACCCCTCCACTTT
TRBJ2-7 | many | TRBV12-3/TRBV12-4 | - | CASSFRSRALEQYF | TGTGCCAGCAGTTTCCGTAGTCGGGCCCTCGAGCAGTACTTC
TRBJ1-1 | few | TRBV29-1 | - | CSVKGEMNTEAFF | TGCAGCGTTAAAGGGGAGATGAACACTGAAGCTTTCTTT
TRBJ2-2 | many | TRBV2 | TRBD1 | CASRGQDTGELFF | TGTGCCAGCAGGGGACAGGATACCGGGGAGCTGTTTTTT
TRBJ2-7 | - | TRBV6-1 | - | CASSEQGRALYEQYF | TGTGCCAGCAGTGAGCAGGGGAGGGCCCTGTACGAGCAGTACTTC
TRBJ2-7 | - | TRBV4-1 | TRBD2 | CASSQESGWLAADSYEQYF | TGCGCCAGCAGCCAAGAATCCGGGTGGCTAGCGGCGGATTCCTACGAGCAGTACTTC
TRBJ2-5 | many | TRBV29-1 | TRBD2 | CSVEWLAGQETQYF | TGCAGCGTTGAGTGGCTAGCGGGACAAGAGACCCAGTACTTC
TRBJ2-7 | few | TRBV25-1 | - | CASSRGVLPYEQYF | TGTGCCAGCAGTAGGGGGGTGCTCCCCTACGAGCAGTACTTC
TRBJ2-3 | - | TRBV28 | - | CASSQGPPGTQYF | TGTGCCAGCTCTCAGGGGCCTCCGGGTACGCAGTATTTT
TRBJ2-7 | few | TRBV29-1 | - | CSVAGPSYEQYF | TGCAGCGTTGCGGGACCATCCTACGAGCAGTACTTC
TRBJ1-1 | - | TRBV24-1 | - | CATSAAVGGLTEAFF | TGTGCCACCAGTGCCGCCGTGGGGGGGCTTACTGAAGCTTTCTTT
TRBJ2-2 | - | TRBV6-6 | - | CASTIGPGELFF | TGTGCCAGCACTATCGGGCCCGGGGAGCTGTTTTTT
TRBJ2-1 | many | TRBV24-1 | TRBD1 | CATSDLPGQGANNEQFF | TGTGCCACCAGTGATCTCCCAGGACAGGGGGCCAACAATGAGCAGTTCTTC
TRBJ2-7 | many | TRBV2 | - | CASKRETYEQYF | TGTGCCAGCAAAAGAGAGACCTACGAGCAGTACTTC
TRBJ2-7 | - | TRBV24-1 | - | CATSDSVPGSDEQYF | TGTGCCACCAGTGATTCCGTCCCAGGGAGCGACGAGCAGTACTTC
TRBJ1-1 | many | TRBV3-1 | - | CASSLDSRTEAFF | TGTGCCAGCAGCCTCGACTCCAGGACTGAAGCTTTCTTT
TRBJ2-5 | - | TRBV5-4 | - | CASSRTEETQYF | TGTGCCAGCAGCCGAACTGAAGAGACCCAGTACTTC
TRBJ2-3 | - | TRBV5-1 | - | CASSPGEGTDTQYF | TGCGCCAGCAGCCCCGGTGAGGGCACAGATACGCAGTATTTT
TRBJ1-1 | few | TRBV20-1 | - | CSASLAGSVNTEAFF | TGCAGTGCCAGCCTGGCAGGGAGTGTGAACACTGAAGCTTTCTTT
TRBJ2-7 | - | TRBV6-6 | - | CASSYSNKEQYF | TGTGCCAGCAGTTACTCGAATAAGGAGCAGTACTTC
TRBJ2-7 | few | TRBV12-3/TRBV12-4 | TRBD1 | CASSPVIRTGGGYEQYF | TGTGCCAGCAGTCCGGTGATCAGGACAGGGGGGGGCTACGAGCAGTACTTC
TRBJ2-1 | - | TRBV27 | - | CASSPDSLSYNEQFF | TGTGCCAGCAGTCCTGATTCCCTCTCCTACAATGAGCAGTTCTTC
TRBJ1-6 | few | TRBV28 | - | CASSPGTSENSPLHF | TGTGCCAGCAGTCCCGGGACAAGCGAAAATTCACCCCTCCACTTT
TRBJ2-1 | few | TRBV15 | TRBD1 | CATSRDGTDNEQFF | TGTGCCACCAGCAGGGACGGGACAGACAATGAGCAGTTCTTC
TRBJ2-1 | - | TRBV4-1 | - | CASSQDRYGGSAEQFF | TGCGCCAGCAGCCAAGATCGGTATGGAGGGTCCGCTGAGCAGTTCTTC
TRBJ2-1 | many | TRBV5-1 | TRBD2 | CASSYGLAGHNEQFF | TGCGCCAGCAGTTATGGACTAGCGGGACACAATGAGCAGTTCTTC
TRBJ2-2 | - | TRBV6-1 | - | CASSQMGVNTGELFF | TGTGCCAGCAGCCAAATGGGGGTGAACACCGGGGAGCTGTTTTTT
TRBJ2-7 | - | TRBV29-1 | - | CSVVLGYEQYF | TGCAGCGTTGTTTTAGGCTACGAGCAGTACTTC
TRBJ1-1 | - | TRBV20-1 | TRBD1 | CSAPLYGQGNTEAFF | TGCAGTGCTCCCTTGTACGGACAGGGGAACACTGAAGCTTTCTTT
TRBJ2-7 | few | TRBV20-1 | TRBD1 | CSADARGRIGEQYF | TGCAGTGCCGACGCTAGGGGGCGCATTGGCGAGCAGTACTTC
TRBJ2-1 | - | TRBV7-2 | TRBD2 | CASTRGRGGVGEQFF | TGTGCCAGCACCCGGGGGCGGGGGGGAGTAGGTGAGCAGTTCTTC
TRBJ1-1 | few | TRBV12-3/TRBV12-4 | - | CASSFPGTQAFF | TGTGCCAGCAGTTTTCCCGGGACACAAGCTTTCTTT
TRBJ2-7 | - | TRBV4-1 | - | CASSQVAPGQSYEQYF | TGCGCCAGCAGCCAAGTGGCCCCCGGACAGTCCTACGAGCAGTACTTC
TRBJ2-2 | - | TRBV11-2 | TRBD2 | CASRGLAGTGELFF | TGTGCCAGCAGGGGACTAGCGGGCACCGGGGAGCTGTTTTTT
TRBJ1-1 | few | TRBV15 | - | CATAASRARNTEAFF | TGTGCCACCGCGGCTTCAAGAGCAAGGAACACTGAAGCTTTCTTT
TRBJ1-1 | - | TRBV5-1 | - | CASSPRLRDTEAFF | TGCGCCAGCAGCCCCAGGCTAAGGGACACTGAAGCTTTCTTT
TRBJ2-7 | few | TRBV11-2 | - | CASSQATDAEQYF | TGTGCCAGCAGCCAGGCAACGGATGCCGAGCAGTACTTC
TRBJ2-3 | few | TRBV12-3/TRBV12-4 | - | CASSLFSGEDTQYF | TGTGCCAGCAGTTTATTTTCGGGAGAGGATACGCAGTATTTT
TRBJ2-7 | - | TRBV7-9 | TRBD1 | CASSSNRDSLAYEQYF | TGTGCCAGCAGCTCGAACCGGGACAGCCTGGCCTACGAGCAGTACTTC
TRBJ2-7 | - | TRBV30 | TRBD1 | CAAGQGWMYEQYF | TGTGCCGCGGGACAGGGCTGGATGTACGAGCAGTACTTC
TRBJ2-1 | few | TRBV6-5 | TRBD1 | CASSEGQRQFF | TGTGCCAGCAGTGAGGGACAGAGGCAGTTCTTC
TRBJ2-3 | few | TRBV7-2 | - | CASSRRVWADTQYF | TGTGCCAGCAGCCGCAGGGTTTGGGCAGATACGCAGTATTTT
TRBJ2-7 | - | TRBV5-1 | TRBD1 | CASSFDRANYEQYF | TGCGCCAGCAGCTTCGACAGGGCCAACTACGAGCAGTACTTC
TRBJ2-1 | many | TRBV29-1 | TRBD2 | CSVPGLGGILNEQFF | TGCAGCGTTCCGGGGTTGGGAGGGATTCTCAATGAGCAGTTCTTC
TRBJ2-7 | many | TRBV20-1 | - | CSARAWSSYEQYF | TGCAGTGCTAGAGCCTGGAGCTCCTACGAGCAGTACTTC
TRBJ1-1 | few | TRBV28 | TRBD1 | CASSLSPWDRNTEAFF | TGTGCCAGCAGTTTATCGCCATGGGACAGGAACACTGAAGCTTTCTTT